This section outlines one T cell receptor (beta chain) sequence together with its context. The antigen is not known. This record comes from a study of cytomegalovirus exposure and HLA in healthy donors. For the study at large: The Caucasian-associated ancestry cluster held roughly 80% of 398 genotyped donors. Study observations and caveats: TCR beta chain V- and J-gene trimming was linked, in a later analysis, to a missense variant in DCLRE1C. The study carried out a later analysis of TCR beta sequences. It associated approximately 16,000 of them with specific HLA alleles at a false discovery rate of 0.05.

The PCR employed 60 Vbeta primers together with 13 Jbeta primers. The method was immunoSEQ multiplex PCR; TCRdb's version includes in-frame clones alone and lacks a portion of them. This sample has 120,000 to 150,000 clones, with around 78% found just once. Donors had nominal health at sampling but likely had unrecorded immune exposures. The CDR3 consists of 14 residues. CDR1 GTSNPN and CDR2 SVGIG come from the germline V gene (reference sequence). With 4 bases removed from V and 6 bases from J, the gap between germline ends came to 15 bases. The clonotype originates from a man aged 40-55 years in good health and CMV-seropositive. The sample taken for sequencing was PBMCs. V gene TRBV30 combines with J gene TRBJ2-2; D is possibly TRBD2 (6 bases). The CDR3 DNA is TGTGCCTGGAACCGGGACTGGGGTCCCGGGGAGCTGTTTTTT. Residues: CAWNRDWGPGELFF.